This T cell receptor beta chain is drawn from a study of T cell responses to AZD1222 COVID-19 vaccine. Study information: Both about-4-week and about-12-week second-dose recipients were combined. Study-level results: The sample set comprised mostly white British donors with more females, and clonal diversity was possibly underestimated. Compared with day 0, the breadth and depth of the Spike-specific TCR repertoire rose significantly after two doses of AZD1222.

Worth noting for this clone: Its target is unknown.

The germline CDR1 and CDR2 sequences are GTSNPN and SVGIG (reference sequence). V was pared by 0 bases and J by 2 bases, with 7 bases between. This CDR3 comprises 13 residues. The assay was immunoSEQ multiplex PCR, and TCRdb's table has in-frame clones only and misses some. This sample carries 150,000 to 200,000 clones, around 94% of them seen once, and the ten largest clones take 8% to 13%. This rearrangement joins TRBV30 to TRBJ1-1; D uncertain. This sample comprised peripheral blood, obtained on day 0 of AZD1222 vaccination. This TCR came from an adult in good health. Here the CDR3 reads CAWSVGPNTEAFF. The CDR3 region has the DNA TGTGCCTGGAGTGTAGGCCCCAACACTGAAGCTTTCTTT. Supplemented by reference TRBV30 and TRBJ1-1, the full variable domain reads SQTIHQWPATLVQPVGSPLSLECTVEGTSNPNLYWYRQAAGRGLQLLFYSVGIGQISSEVPQNLSASRPQDRQFILSSKKLLLSDSGFYLCAWSVGPNTEAFFGQGTRLTVV.